This T cell receptor beta chain was profiled in a study of blood T cell repertoires in COVID-19. Study-wide context: Collection of acute and convalescent COVID-19 samples took place in the United States, Italy and Spain.

Study processing details: Researchers report that nucleated cell counts were estimated from reference gene primer amplification. The method was immunoSEQ multiplex PCR; TCRdb's version includes in-frame clones alone and lacks a portion of them. V, J and clone size are those of that table, while D and trimming were read from the DNA. Among about 200,000 clones, roughly nine tenths were seen once, and the ten largest hold roughly 0.7%. CDR3 length: 14 residues. Trimming took 3 bases from V and 2 from J, leaving 14 bases between them. Germline CDR1 and CDR2: DFQATT and SNEGSKA (reference sequence). The chain has TRBV20-1 and TRBJ2-7; D is possibly TRBD1 (5 bases). Material: peripheral blood. The receptor comes from a man in his forties or fifties with acute or convalescent COVID-19. CDR3 residues: CSASPLTVTYEQYF. For the CDR3, the DNA is TGCAGTGCTAGTCCACTGACAGTCACCTACGAGCAGTACTTC.